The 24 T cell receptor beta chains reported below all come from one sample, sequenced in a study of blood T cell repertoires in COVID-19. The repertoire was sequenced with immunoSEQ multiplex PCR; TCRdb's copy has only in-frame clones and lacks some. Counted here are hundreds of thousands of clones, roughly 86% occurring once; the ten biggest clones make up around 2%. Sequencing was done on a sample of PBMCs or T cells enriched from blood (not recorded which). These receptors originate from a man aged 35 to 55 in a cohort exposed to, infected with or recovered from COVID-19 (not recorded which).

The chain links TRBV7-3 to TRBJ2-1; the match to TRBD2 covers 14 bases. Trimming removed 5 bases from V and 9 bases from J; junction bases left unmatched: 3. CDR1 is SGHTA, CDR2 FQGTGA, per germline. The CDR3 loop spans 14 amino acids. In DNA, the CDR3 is TGTGCCAGCAGCCGCGGACTAGCGGGGGGTGAGCAGTTCTTC. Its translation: CASSRGLAGGEQFF.

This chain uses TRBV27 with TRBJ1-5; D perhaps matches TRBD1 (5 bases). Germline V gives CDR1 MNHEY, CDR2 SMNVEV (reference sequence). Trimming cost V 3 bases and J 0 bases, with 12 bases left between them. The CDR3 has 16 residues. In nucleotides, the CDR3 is TGTGCCAGCAGTTTTAGGGGTCATGATAGCAATCAGCCCCAGCATTTT. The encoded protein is CASSFRGHDSNQPQHF.

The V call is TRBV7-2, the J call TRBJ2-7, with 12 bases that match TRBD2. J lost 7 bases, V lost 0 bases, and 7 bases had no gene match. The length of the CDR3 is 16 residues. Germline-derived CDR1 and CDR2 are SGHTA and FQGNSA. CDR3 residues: CASSLAPSGRVGEQYF. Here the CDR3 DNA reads TGTGCCAGCAGCTTAGCCCCTAGCGGGAGGGTCGGGGAGCAGTACTTC.

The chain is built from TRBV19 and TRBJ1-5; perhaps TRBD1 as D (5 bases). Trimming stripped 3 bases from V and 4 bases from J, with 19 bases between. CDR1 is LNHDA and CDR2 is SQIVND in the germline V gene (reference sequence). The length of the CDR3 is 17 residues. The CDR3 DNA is TGTGCCAGTAGTATCGATCAGGGCGGTATTAGGAATCAGCCCCAGCATTTT. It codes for CASSIDQGGIRNQPQHF.

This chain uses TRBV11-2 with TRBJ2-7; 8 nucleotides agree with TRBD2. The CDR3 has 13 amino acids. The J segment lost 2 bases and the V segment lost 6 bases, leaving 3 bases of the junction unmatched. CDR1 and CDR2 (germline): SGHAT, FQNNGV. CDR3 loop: CASRKLAAYEQYF. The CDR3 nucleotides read TGTGCCAGCAGGAAACTAGCGGCCTACGAGCAGTACTTC.

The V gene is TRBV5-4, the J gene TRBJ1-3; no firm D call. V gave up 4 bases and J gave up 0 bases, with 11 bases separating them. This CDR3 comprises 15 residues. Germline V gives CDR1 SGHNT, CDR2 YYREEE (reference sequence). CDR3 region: CASSPQTSSGNTIYF. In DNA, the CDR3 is TGTGCCAGCAGCCCACAGACGAGCTCTGGAAACACCATATATTTT.

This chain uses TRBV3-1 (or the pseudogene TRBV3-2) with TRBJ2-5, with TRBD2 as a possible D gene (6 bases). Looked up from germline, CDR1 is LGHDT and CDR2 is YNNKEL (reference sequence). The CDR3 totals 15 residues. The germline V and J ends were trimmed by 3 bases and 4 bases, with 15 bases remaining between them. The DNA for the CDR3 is TGTGCCAGCAGCCACCGGGAGACTATACGAGAGACCCAGTACTTC. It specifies CASSHRETIRETQYF.

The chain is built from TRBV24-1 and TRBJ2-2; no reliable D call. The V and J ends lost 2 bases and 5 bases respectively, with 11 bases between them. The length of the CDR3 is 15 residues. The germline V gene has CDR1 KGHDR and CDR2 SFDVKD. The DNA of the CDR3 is TGTGCCACCAGTGATTCGTCAGTTGGTACCGGGGAGCTGTTTTTT. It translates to CATSDSSVGTGELFF.

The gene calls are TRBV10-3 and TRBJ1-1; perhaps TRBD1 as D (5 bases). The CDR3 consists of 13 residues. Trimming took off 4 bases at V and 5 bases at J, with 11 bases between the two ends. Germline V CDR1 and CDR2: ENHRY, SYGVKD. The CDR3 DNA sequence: TGTGCCATCAGTGCCGGGGGGGGTACTGAAGCTTTCTTT. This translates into CAISAGGGTEAFF.

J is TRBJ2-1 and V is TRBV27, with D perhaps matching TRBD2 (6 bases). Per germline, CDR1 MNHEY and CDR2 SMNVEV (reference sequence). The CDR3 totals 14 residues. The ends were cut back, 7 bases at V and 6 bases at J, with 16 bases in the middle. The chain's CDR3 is CASTLLTRLNEQFF. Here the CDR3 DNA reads TGTGCCAGCACCCTCCTGACTAGGCTCAATGAGCAGTTCTTC.

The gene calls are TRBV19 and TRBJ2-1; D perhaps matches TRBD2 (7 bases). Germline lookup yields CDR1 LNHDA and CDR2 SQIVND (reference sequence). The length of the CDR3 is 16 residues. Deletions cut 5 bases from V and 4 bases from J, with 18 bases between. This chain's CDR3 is CASSPEAGRGYNEQFF. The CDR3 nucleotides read TGTGCCAGTAGTCCGGAAGCGGGAAGGGGGTACAATGAGCAGTTCTTC. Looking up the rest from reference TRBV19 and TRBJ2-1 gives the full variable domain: DGGITQSPKYLFRKEGQNVTLSCEQNLNHDAMYWYRQDPGQGLRLIYYSQIVNDFQKGDIAEGYSVSREKKESFPLTVTSAQKNPTAFYLCASSPEAGRGYNEQFFGPGTRLTVL.

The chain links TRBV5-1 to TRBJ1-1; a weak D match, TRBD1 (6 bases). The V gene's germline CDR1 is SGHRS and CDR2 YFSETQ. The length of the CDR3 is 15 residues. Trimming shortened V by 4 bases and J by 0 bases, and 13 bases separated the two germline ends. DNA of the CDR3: TGCGCCAGCAGCCCGGATGGGGGCATGAACACTGAAGCTTTCTTT. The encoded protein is CASSPDGGMNTEAFF.

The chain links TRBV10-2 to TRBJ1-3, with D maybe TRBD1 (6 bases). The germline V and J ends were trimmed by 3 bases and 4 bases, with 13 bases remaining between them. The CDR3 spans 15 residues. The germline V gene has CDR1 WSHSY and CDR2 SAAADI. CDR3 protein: CASSDPGALGNTIYF. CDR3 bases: TGCGCCAGCAGTGATCCAGGGGCTCTAGGAAACACCATATATTTT.

CDR3 DNA sequence: TGTGCCAGCAGCACAGAAAGTCGGACAGAATTGAATTCACCCCTCCACTTT. It yields the protein CASSTESRTELNSPLHF. The chain recombines TRBV21-1 with TRBJ1-6; the tabulated D call, TRBD1, remains unverified against the DNA. TRBV21-1 is termed a pseudogene. This CDR3 is built from 17 residues.

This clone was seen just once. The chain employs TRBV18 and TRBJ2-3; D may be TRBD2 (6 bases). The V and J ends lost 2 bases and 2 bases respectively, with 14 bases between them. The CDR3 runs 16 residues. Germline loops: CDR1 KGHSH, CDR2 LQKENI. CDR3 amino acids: CASSPMGGTFTDTQYF. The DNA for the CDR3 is TGTGCCAGCTCACCAATGGGCGGGACCTTCACAGATACGCAGTATTTT.

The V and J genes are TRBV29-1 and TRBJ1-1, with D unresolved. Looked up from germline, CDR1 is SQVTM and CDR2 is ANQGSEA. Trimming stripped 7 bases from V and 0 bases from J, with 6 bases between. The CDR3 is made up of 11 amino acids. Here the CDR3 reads CSASMNTEAFF. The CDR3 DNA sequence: TGCAGCGCGTCAATGAACACTGAAGCTTTCTTT.

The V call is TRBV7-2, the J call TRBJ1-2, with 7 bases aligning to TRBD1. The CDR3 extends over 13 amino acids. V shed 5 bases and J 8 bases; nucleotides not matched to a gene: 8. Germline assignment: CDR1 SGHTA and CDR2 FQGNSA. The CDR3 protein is CASSARQGRGYTF. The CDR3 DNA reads TGTGCCAGCAGCGCAAGACAGGGTCGGGGCTACACCTTC.

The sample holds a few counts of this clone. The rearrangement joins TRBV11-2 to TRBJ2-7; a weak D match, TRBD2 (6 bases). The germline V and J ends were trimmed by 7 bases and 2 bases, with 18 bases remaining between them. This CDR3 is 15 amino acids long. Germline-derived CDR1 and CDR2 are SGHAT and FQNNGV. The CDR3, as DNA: TGTGCCAGCAAGGGAGTTGGGACTTTTACCTACGAGCAGTACTTC. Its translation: CASKGVGTFTYEQYF.

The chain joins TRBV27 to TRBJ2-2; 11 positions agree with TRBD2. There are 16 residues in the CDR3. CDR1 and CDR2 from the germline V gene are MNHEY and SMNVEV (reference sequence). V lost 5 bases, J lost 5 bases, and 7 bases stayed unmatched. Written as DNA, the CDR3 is TGTGCCAGCAGTGTACTAGCGGGAGACGGTACCGGGGAGCTGTTTTTT. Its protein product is CASSVLAGDGTGELFF.

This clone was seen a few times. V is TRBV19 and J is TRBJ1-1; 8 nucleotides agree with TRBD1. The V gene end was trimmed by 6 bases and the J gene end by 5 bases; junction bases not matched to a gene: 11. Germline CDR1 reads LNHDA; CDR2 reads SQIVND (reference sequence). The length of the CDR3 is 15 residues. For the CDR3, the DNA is TGTGCCAGTAGGAGCTGGACAGGGATAAAAACTGAAGCTTTCTTT. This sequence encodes CASRSWTGIKTEAFF.

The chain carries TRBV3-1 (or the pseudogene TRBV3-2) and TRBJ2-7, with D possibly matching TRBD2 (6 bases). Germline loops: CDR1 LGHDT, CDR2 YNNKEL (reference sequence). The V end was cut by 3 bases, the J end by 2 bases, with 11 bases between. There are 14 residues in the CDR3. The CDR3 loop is CASSQGRGAYEQYF. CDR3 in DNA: TGTGCCAGCAGCCAGGGGCGCGGGGCCTACGAGCAGTACTTC.

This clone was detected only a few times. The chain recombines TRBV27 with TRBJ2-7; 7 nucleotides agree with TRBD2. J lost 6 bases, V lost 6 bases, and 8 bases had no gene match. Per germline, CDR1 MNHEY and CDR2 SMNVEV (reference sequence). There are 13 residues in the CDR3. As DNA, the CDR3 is TGTGCCAGCAGAAACCCCCTAGCGGCCGAGCAGTACTTC. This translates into CASRNPLAAEQYF.

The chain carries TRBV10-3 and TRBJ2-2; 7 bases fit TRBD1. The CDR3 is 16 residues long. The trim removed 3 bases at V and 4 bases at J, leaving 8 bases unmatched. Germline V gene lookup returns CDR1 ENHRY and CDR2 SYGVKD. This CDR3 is CAISDTGQPSTGELFF. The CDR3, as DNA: TGTGCCATCAGTGACACGGGACAGCCGAGCACCGGGGAGCTGTTTTTT.

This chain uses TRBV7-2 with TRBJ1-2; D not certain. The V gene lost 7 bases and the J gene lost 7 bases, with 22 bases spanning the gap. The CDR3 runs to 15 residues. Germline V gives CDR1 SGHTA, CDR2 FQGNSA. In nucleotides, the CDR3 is TGTGCCAGCACCACCGGTGGAGGGATACCCTCTGGCTACACCTTC. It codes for CASTTGGGIPSGYTF.